The clone carrying this T cell receptor beta chain appeared a few times. This sample stems from a study of blood T cell repertoires in COVID-19. The wider study: T cells, B-cell-depleted T cells, or PBMCs provided the cDNA or gDNA that served as material.

In the source study's methods: Estimated nucleated cell counts came from reference gene primer amplification. Only in-frame clones appear in the TCRdb table, and some are missing; sequencing was by immunoSEQ multiplex PCR. The DNA gave D and trimming, while V, J and clone size come from that table. The sample includes about 110,000 clones, about two thirds of them seen just once. This CDR3 has 13 amino acids. Germline CDR1 reads KGHSH; CDR2 reads LQKENI. Trimming removed 10 bases from V and 4 bases from J; junction bases left unmatched: 3. The chain is built from TRBV18 and TRBJ2-2; 10 bases are a match to TRBD1. The TCR was taken from a woman aged 40 to 50 with acute or convalescent COVID-19. Source material: peripheral blood. DNA of the CDR3: TGTGCCACCGGGACAGGGGTCACCGGGGAGCTGTTTTTT. This gives the protein CATGTGVTGELFF.